Below, one T cell receptor beta chain is given with its context. PCR primers comprised 60 Vbeta and 13 Jbeta primers. Data came from immunoSEQ multiplex PCR; TCRdb stores just in-frame clones and leaves some out. In the table there are around 95,000 clones, around four fifths of which are singletons. The record originates from a study of cytomegalovirus exposure and HLA in healthy donors. This sequence was found in a man younger than 40 in good health and CMV-seropositive. Sequenced: PBMCs.

This CDR3 reads CASRLDRGDGYTF. In nucleotides, the CDR3 is TGTGCCAGCAGATTGGACAGGGGGGATGGCTACACCTTC. The chain employs TRBV2 and TRBJ1-2, with 10 positions matching TRBD1. Per the germline V gene, CDR1 is SNHLY and CDR2 is FYNNEI. The ends lost 6 bases at V and 6 bases at J; junction bases unmatched: 4. The CDR3 is made up of 13 amino acids.